The 4 T cell receptor beta chains presented below share a single source sample, sequenced in a study of T cells in Graves' hyperthyroidism and ophthalmopathy. RNA transcripts gave rise to amplified TCR beta CDR3 regions. Researchers ran a first-round RT-PCR on the TCR CDR3 using the HTBI primer set. TCRdb reprocessed the multiplex PCR reads with MiXCR, giving one entry per CDR3 protein. The sample carries roughly 380,000 distinct CDR3 sequences, approximately 15% recorded once. The sequencing sample was made of blood. These receptor sequences come from a woman aged 55 to 70 with Graves' hyperthyroidism.

This clonotype has a count of ten or more. The chain is built from TRBV28 and TRBJ2-1; D might be TRBD1 or TRBD2, each matching 5 bases. V shed 1 base and J shed 1 base, with 8 bases lying between them. This CDR3 region has 15 residues. Germline V gives CDR1 MDHEN, CDR2 SYDVKM. For the CDR3, the DNA is TGTGCCAGCAGTTTATTGGGGGAATCCTACAATGAGCAGTTCTTC. Protein sequence: CASSLLGESYNEQFF.

The rearrangement uses TRBV4-1 and TRBJ1-5; TRBD1 matches at 8 bases. Trimming took 4 bases from V and 6 from J; bases not matched to a gene: 11. The CDR3 extends over 16 amino acids. CDR1 and CDR2 from the germline V gene are MGHRA and YSYEKL. The CDR3 here is CASSPNPGQGGQPQHF. DNA for the CDR3: TGCGCCAGCAGCCCTAACCCCGGACAGGGCGGTCAGCCCCAGCATTTT.

This clonotype was detected ten times or more. The V and J genes are TRBV11-3 and TRBJ2-3; D perhaps matches TRBD1 (6 bases). From germline, CDR1 is SGHNT and CDR2 YENEEA. V was pared by 5 bases and J by 1 base, with 16 bases between. The CDR3 is 16 amino acids. CDR3 sequence: CASSKGDPGGTDTQYF. CDR3 coding DNA: TGTGCCAGCAGCAAGGGGGACCCCGGGGGCACAGATACGCAGTATTTT.

This clonotype was counted at least ten times. This sequence joins TRBV27 and TRBJ2-7, with D tentatively TRBD2 (5 bases). The V end was cut by 3 bases, the J end by 0 bases, with 15 bases between. There are 16 residues in the CDR3. The germline V gene has CDR1 MNHEY and CDR2 SMNVEV (reference sequence). CDR3 in DNA: TGTGCCAGCAGTTTTGGAGCGGCGCGGCACTCCTACGAGCAGTACTTC. Protein product: CASSFGAARHSYEQYF.